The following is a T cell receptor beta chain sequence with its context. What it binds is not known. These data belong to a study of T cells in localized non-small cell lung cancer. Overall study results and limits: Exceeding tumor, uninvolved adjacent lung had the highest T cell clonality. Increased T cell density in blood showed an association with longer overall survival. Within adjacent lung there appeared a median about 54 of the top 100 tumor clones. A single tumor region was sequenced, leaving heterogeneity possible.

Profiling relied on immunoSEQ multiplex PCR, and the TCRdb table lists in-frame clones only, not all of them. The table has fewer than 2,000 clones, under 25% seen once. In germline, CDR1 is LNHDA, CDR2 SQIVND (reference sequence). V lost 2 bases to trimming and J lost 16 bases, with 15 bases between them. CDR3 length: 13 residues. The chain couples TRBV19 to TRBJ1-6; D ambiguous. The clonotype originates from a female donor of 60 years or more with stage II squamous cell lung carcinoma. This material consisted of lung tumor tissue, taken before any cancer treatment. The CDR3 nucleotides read TGTGCCAGTAGTATAAACGACTACCCGGTACTCCACTTT. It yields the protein CASSINDYPVLHF. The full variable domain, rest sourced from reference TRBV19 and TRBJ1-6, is DGGITQSPKYLFRKEGQNVTLSCEQNLNHDAMYWYRQDPGQGLRLIYYSQIVNDFQKGDIAEGYSVSREKKESFPLTVTSAQKNPTAFYLCASSINDYPVLHFGNGTRLTVT.